The sample holds one count of the clone carrying this T cell receptor (beta chain). Its antigen is not known. Method: immunoSEQ multiplex PCR; TCRdb's copy keeps in-frame clones and lacks some. This table has around 20,000 clones, 90% appearing once. Trimming removed 0 bases from V and 0 bases from J, with 8 bases in between. CDR3 size: 15 residues. Germline values: CDR1 SGHRS, CDR2 YFSETQ. These data come from a study of OX40 agonist ivuxolimab in advanced cancers. The study, taken as a whole, reports: By week 6 at 0.1 to 3.0 mg/kg, blood CD4+ and CD8+ T cells had expanded clonally.

Patients were ineligible given autoimmune disease history or systemic immunosuppression. The chain links TRBV5-1 to TRBJ2-3, with D maybe TRBD2 (6 bases). The origin of this receptor is an adult with an advanced solid tumor such as melanoma, head and neck, liver or kidney cancer. The sample consisted of CD4+ or CD8+ T cells sorted from blood, taken in a trial of the OX40 agonist ivuxolimab. The CDR3 loop is CASSLAGVSTDTQYF. CDR3 in DNA: TGCGCCAGCAGCTTGGCGGGGGTTAGCACAGATACGCAGTATTTT.